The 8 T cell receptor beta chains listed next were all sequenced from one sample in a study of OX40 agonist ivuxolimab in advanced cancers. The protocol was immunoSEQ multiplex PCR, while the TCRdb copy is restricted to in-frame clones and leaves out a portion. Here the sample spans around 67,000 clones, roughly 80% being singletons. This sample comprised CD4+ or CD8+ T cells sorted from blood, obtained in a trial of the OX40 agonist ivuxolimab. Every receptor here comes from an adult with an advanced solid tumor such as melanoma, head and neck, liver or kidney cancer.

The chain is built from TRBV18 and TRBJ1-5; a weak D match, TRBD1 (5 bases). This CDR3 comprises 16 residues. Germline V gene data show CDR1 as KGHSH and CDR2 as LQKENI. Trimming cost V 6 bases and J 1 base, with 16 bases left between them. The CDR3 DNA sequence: TGTGCCAGCTCCCCGAAGTGGGAGGGGAGCAATCAGCCCCAGCATTTT. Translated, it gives CASSPKWEGSNQPQHF.

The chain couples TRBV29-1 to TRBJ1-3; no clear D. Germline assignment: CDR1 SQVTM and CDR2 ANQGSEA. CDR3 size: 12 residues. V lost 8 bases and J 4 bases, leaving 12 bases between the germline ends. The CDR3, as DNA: TGCAGCATTGTCGTTACCGGAAACACCATATATTTT. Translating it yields CSIVVTGNTIYF.

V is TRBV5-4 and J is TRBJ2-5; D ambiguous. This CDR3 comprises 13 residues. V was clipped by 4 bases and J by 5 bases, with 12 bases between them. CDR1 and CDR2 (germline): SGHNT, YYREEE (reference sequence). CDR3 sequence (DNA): TGTGCCAGCAGCCCCGATTGGTGGGAGACCCAGTACTTC. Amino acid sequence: CASSPDWWETQYF.

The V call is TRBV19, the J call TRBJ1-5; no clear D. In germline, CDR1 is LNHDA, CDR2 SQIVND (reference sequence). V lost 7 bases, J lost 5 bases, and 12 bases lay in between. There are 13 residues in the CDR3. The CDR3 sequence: CASTPGWDQPQHF. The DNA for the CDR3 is TGTGCCAGTACCCCGGGCTGGGATCAGCCCCAGCATTTT.

The CDR3 reads CAITLTGSETEAFF. CDR3 DNA: TGTGCCATCACCTTGACAGGGTCGGAGACTGAAGCTTTCTTT. The chain combines TRBV10-3 with TRBJ1-1, with 7 bases lining up with TRBD1. The CDR3 is made up of 14 amino acids. Germline values: CDR1 ENHRY, CDR2 SYGVKD. Unmatched junction bases numbered 10, after V lost 7 bases and J lost 5 bases.

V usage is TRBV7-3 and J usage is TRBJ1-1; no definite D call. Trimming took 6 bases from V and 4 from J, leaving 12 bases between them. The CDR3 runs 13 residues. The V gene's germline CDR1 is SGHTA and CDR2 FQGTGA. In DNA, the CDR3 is TGTGCCAGCAGGTTGGGTCGGGGCACTGAAGCTTTCTTT. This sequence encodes CASRLGRGTEAFF.

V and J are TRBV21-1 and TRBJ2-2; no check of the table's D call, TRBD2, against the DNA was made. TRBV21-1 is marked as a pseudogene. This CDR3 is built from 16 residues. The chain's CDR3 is CASTEVVNSVPGELFF. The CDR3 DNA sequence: TGTGCCAGCACAGAGGTCGTAAACTCGGTCCCCGGGGAGCTGTTTTTT.

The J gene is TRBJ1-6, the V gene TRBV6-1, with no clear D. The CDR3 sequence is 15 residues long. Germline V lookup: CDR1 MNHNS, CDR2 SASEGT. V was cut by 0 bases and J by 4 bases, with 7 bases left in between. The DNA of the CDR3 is TGTGCCAGCAGTGAAGCGAACATTTATAATTCACCCCTCCACTTT. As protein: CASSEANIYNSPLHF.